This T cell receptor (beta chain) was documented in a study of monozygotic twins with inflammatory bowel disease. Germline lookup yields CDR1 LGHDT and CDR2 YNNKEL (reference sequence). CDR3 length: 14 amino acids. With regard to this clonotype: Its antigen remains unknown.

Amplification of TCRalpha and TCRbeta cDNA involved two nested PCRs that ran for approximately 16 and 10 cycles. For each CDR3 protein, TCRdb gives one entry from its re-call of the 5' RACE reads, without DNA. The record lists approximately 400,000 distinct CDR3 sequences, of which the ten most abundant hold more than 2%. Points from the study as a whole: Other individuals had fewer clonotypes in common with IBD patients than with healthy twins, especially with disease activity. The analysis failed to separate different T cell subtypes.

The blood volume drawn from each donor was 2.5 ml. This TCR came from a human donor with ulcerative colitis or Crohn's disease, or a healthy co-twin of an affected twin (not recorded which). Sequencing was performed on blood. V is TRBV3-1 and J is TRBJ2-1; TCRdb lists TRBD2, though no DNA is available to test this call. The CDR3 loop is CASSRRGSYNEQFF.